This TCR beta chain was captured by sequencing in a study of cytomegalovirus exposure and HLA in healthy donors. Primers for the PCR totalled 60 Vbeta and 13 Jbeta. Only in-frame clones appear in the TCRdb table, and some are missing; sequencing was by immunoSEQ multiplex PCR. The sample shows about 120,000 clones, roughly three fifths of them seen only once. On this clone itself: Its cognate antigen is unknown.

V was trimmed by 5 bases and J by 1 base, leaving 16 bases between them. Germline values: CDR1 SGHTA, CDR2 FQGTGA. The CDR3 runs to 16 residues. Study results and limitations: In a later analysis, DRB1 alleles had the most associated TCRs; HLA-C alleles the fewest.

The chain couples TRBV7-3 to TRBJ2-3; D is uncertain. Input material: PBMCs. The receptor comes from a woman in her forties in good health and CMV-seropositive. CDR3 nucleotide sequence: TGTGCCAGCAGCCGTGGTCGTAGCCTTCGCACAGATACGCAGTATTTT. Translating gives CASSRGRSLRTDTQYF.